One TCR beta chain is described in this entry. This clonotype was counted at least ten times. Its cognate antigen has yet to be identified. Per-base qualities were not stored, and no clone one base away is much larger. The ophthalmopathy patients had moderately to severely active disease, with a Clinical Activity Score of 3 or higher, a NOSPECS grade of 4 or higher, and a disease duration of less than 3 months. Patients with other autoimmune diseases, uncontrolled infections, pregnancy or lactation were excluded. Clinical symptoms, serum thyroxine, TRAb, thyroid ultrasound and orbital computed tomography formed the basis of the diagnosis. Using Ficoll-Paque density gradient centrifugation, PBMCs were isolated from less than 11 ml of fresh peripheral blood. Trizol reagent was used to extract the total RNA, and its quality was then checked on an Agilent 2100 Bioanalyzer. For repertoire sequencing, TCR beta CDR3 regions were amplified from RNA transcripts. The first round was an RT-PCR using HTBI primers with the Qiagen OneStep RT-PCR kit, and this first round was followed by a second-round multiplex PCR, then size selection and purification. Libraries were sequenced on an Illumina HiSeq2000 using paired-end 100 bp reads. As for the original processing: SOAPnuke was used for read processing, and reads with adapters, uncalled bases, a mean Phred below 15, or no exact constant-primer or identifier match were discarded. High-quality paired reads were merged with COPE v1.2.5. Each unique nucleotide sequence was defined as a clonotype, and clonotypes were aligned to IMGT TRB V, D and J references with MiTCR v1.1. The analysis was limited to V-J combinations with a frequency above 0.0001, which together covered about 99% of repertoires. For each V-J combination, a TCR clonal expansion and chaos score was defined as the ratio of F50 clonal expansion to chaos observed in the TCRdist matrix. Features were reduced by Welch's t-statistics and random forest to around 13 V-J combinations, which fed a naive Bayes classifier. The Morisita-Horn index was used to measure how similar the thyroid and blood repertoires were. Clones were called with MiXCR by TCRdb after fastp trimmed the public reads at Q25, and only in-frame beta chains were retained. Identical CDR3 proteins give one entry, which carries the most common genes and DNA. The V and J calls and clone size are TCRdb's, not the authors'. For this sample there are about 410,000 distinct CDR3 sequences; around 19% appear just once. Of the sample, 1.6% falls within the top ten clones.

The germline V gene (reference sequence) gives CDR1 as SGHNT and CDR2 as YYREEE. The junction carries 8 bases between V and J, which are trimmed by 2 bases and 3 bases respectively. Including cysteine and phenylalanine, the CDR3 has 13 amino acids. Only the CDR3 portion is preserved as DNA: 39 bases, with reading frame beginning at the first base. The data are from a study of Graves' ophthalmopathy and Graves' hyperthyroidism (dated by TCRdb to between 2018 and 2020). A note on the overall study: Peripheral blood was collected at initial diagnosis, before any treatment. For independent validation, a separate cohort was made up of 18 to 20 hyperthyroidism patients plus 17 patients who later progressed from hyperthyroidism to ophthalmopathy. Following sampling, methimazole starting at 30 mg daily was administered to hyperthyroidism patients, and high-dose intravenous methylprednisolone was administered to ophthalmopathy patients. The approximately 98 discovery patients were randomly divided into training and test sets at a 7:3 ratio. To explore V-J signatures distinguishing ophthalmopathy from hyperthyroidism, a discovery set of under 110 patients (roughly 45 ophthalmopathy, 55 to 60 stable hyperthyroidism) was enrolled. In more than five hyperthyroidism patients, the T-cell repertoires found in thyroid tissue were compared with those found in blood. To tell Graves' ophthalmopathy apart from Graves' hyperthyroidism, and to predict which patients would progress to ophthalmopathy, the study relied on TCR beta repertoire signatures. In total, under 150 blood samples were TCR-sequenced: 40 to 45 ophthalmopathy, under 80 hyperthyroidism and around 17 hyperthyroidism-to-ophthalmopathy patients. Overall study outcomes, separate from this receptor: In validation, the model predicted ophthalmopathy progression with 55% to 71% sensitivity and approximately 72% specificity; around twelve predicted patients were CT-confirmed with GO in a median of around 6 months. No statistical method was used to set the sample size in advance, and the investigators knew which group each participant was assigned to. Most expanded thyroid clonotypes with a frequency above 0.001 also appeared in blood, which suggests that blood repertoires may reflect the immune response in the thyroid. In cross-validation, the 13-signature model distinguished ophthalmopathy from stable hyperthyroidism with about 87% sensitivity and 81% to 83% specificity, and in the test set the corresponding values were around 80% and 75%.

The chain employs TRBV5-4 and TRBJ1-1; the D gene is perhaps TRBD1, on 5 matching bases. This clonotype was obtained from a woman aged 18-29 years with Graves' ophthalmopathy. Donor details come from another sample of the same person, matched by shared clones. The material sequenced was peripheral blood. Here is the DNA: TGTGCCAGCAGCTTAGACAGACACACTGAAGCTTTCTTT. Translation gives CASSLDRHTEAFF. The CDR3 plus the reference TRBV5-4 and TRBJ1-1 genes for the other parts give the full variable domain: ETGVTQSPTHLIKTRGQQVTLRCSSQSGHNTVSWYQQALGQGPQFIFQYYREEENGRGNFPPRFSGLQFPNYSSELNVNALELDDSALYLCASSLDRHTEAFFGQGTRLTVV.